This T cell receptor beta chain is drawn from a study of blood T cell repertoires in COVID-19. Germline lookup yields CDR1 SEHNR and CDR2 FQNEAQ (reference sequence). The CDR3 spans 12 residues. Profiling relied on immunoSEQ multiplex PCR, and the TCRdb table lists in-frame clones only, not all of them. The table includes approximately 230,000 clones, 86% detected once. Remarks on this clone: A read error may account for a junction end that differs from germline.

The receptor's source is a man aged 30-40 years who had recovered from COVID-19. Source material: peripheral blood. This chain links TRBV7-9 with TRBJ1-6; D is unclear. The CDR3 DNA follows: TGTGCCAGCAGCTTAGGTAATCCACCCCTCCACTTT. This gives the protein CASSLGNPPLHF.